The sequence of this T cell receptor (beta chain) was determined in a study of T-cell memory formation after mild COVID-19. This clonotype was observed a handful of times. The antigen remains unidentified. Whole-study findings and limits: Researchers found some responding clones in pre-infection memory, a sign that cross-reactive memory joined.

TCRdb called the 5' RACE reads again in MiXCR, with one record for every CDR3 protein. The sample yields 180,000 or so distinct CDR3 sequences, 9.5% to 13% seen once. Per germline, CDR1 MNHEY and CDR2 SVGAGI. The CDR3 is made up of 13 amino acids. V lost 5 bases to trimming and J lost 5 bases, with 12 bases between them. The receptor was isolated from a man aged 18-30 years who had mild COVID-19 (a few samples of this study predate the infection). Cell type and time point are not known. The rearrangement links TRBV6-5 to TRBJ1-2; D call uncertain. The sequenced sample was PBMCs or a T cell subset sorted from them (not recorded which). CDR3 sequence reads: CASSATTGYGYTF. DNA for the CDR3: TGTGCCAGCAGTGCCACAACGGGGTATGGCTACACCTTC.